Below, 26 T cell receptor beta chains from the same sample are listed, as sequenced in a study of circulating and synovial CD4+ cells in juvenile arthritis (dated 2014 in TCRdb). Libraries were made using the immunoSEQ multiplex PCR assay. TCRdb's version of the immuneACCESS table is confined to in-frame rearrangements and falls short of the full clone set. An unresolved V gene accounts for under half of the shortfall where checked; the remainder is of unknown origin. Across this sample there are approximately 35,000 clones, with roughly 96% seen only once. Roughly 0.16% of the sample is in the top ten clones. Sequenced: CD4+ T cells from blood. The source of these receptors is a human donor with juvenile idiopathic arthritis.

For the CDR3, the DNA is TGTGCCAGCAGCTTAGGCCGTGGGAGGGGAAACTACGAGCAGTACTTC. This codes for CASSLGRGRGNYEQYF. The chain carries TRBV11-2 and TRBJ2-7; 7 bases line up with TRBD2. J was trimmed by 3 bases and V by 1 base; bases with no gene match: 9. Germline CDR1 is SGHAT and CDR2 is FQNNGV. This CDR3 is built from 16 residues.

The V call is TRBV5-4, the J call TRBJ1-2, with 7 bases matching TRBD1. V trimming: 3 bases; J trimming: 4 bases; junction bases outside the gene matches: 9. CDR3 length: 15 amino acids. From germline, CDR1 is SGHNT and CDR2 YYREEE (reference sequence). The CDR3 sequence: CASSSRGGAPYGYTF. CDR3 nucleotide sequence: TGTGCCAGCAGCTCCCGAGGGGGCGCTCCCTATGGCTACACCTTC.

The chain employs TRBV6-5 and TRBJ2-5; a weak D match, TRBD1 (6 bases). Trimming left V 6 bases short and J 2 bases short, with 10 bases between. This CDR3 spans 13 amino acids. Looked up from germline, CDR1 is MNHEY and CDR2 is SVGAGI. The CDR3 reads CASRNRVQETQYF. In DNA form, the CDR3 reads TGTGCCAGCAGGAACAGGGTTCAAGAGACCCAGTACTTC.

The chain combines TRBV9 with TRBJ2-6, with D tentatively TRBD2 (5 bases). Germline CDR1 and CDR2: SGDLS and YYNGEE. The CDR3 contains 19 residues. V was clipped by 4 bases and J by 0 bases, with 20 bases between them. The CDR3 region is CASSPGGQPGNSGANVLTF. The DNA of the CDR3 is TGTGCCAGCAGCCCCGGCGGGCAGCCGGGCAACTCTGGGGCCAACGTCCTGACTTTC.

The chain uses TRBV2 and TRBJ1-5, with TRBD1 identical over 7 bases. Looked up from germline, CDR1 is SNHLY and CDR2 is FYNNEI. V shed 5 bases, J shed 3 bases, and the junction held 7 bases outside the gene matches. The CDR3 has 15 residues. The CDR3 nucleotides read TGTGCCAGCAGTCGGGCCGGGACAGTCAATCAGCCCCAGCATTTT. It encodes CASSRAGTVNQPQHF. The variable domain in full, completed from reference TRBV2 and TRBJ1-5, reads EPEVTQTPSHQVTQMGQEVILRCVPISNHLYFYWYRQILGQKVEFLVSFYNNEISEKSEIFDDQFSVERPDGSNFTLKIRSTKLEDSAMYFCASSRAGTVNQPQHFGDGTRLSIL.

The CDR3 DNA reads as TGTGCCAGCACCTCCGGGACAGGTGAAGCTGGGGCCAACGTCCTGACTTTC. It yields the protein CASTSGTGEAGANVLTF. V and J are TRBV11-3 and TRBJ2-6; 8 nucleotides agree with TRBD1. This CDR3 comprises 17 residues. Germline CDR1 and CDR2: SGHNT and YENEEA. With 7 bases clipped from V and 2 bases from J, the junction kept 10 bases outside the gene matches.

Notes on this clone: The germline gene is not matched at one end of the junction; a read error may be the cause. The identical CDR3 is also encoded by other nucleotide sequences in the sample. This chain uses TRBV4-3 with TRBJ1-6; D gene unclear. The germline V gene encodes CDR1 LGHNA and CDR2 YSLEER. This CDR3 is 16 amino acids long. CDR3 residues: CASSQEGYRENSPLHF. For the CDR3, the DNA is TGCGCCAGCAGCCAAGAAGGTTATCGGGAAAATTCCCCCCTCCACTTT.

The rearrangement links TRBV7-8 to TRBJ2-7; possible D gene TRBD2, 5 bases. CDR1 is SGHVS, CDR2 FQNEAQ, per germline. The CDR3 has 16 residues. V lost 1 base and J 7 bases, leaving 20 bases between the germline ends. The CDR3 nucleotides are TGTGCCAGCAGCTTAGTCGCTAGCTCTCCGACGGGGGAGCAGTACTTC. Protein product: CASSLVASSPTGEQYF.

This chain joins TRBV4-3 and TRBJ2-1, with 8 bases aligning to TRBD2. Per the germline V gene, CDR1 is LGHNA and CDR2 is YSLEER. The CDR3 totals 15 residues. Unmatched junction bases numbered 3, after V lost 1 base and J lost 4 bases. Written as DNA, the CDR3 is TGCGCCAGCAGCCAAGCCAGCGGGAGTTACAATGAGCAGTTCTTC. It yields the protein CASSQASGSYNEQFF.

The V gene is TRBV9, the J gene TRBJ2-3; 11 bases match TRBD2. CDR1 and CDR2 (germline): SGDLS, YYNGEE. The CDR3 has 18 amino acids. The V and J ends lost 0 bases and 0 bases, in that order; junction bases with no gene match: 6. The chain's CDR3 is CASSVGTSGPTSTDTQYF. The CDR3 DNA reads TGTGCCAGCAGCGTAGGGACTAGCGGGCCAACTAGCACAGATACGCAGTATTTT.

The chain is built from TRBV6-1 and TRBJ2-1, with D tentatively TRBD1 (6 bases). This CDR3 has 15 amino acids. The ends were cut back, 6 bases at V and 0 bases at J, with 12 bases in the middle. CDR1 and CDR2 (germline): MNHNS, SASEGT. The CDR3 sequence: CASRSTGSSYNEQFF. CDR3 DNA: TGTGCCAGCAGGTCTACAGGGAGCTCCTACAATGAGCAGTTCTTC.

CDR3 amino acids: CAVQGLGAKNIQYF. CDR3 in DNA: TGTGCCGTCCAGGGACTGGGCGCCAAAAACATTCAGTACTTC. J is TRBJ2-4 and V is TRBV2, with D tentatively TRBD2 (6 bases). The length of the CDR3 is 14 residues. Germline V gene lookup returns CDR1 SNHLY and CDR2 FYNNEI. Trimming stripped 11 bases from V and 1 base from J, with 15 bases between.

The chain carries TRBV4-3 and TRBJ1-4, with D unclear. The CDR3 contains 16 residues. Trimming pared 0 bases from V and 0 bases from J, leaving 8 bases between. Germline CDR1 and CDR2: LGHNA and YSLEER. The CDR3 protein is CASSQDLTATNEKLFF. Here the CDR3 DNA reads TGCGCCAGCAGCCAAGATCTCACAGCAACTAATGAAAAACTGTTTTTT.

The V call is TRBV18, the J call TRBJ2-7; 8 nucleotides align to TRBD2. The V gene end was trimmed by 5 bases and the J gene end by 3 bases; junction bases not matched to a gene: 6. CDR3 size: 14 residues. In germline, CDR1 is KGHSH, CDR2 LQKENI. The CDR3 loop is CASSIGRAGYEQYF. The CDR3 DNA reads as TGTGCCAGCTCAATCGGGAGGGCCGGCTACGAGCAGTACTTC.

The rearrangement joins TRBV18 to TRBJ2-7; 9 bases match TRBD1. Per germline, CDR1 KGHSH and CDR2 LQKENI. Unmatched junction bases numbered 5, after V lost 0 bases and J lost 5 bases. CDR3 length: 15 residues. The CDR3 spells CASSPPGQGFHEQYF. The CDR3 bases are TGTGCCAGCTCACCACCGGGACAGGGTTTCCACGAGCAGTACTTC.

The rearrangement links TRBV29-1 to TRBJ2-7, with 9 bases aligning to TRBD1. Germline CDR1 is SQVTM and CDR2 is ANQGSEA. This CDR3 region has 13 residues. V dropped 6 bases and J dropped 5; count of bases not matched to a gene: 8. The CDR3 spells CSVGGTGRNEQYF. In DNA, the CDR3 is TGCAGCGTGGGGGGGACAGGGAGGAACGAGCAGTACTTC.

The chain uses TRBV7-9 and TRBJ2-7; 7 bases are a match to TRBD2. Germline CDR1 is SEHNR and CDR2 is FQNEAQ (reference sequence). With V trimmed by 4 bases and J by 4 bases, 10 bases remained unmatched. This CDR3 is 15 amino acids long. The CDR3 loop reads CASSSGGLREYEQYF. The CDR3 coding sequence is TGTGCCAGCAGCTCCGGAGGTTTGCGGGAGTACGAGCAGTACTTC.

The chain links TRBV5-4 to TRBJ2-1; 9 bases align to TRBD1. With V trimmed by 0 bases and J by 7 bases, 11 bases remained unmatched. Germline lookup yields CDR1 SGHNT and CDR2 YYREEE (reference sequence). CDR3 length: 17 amino acids. The CDR3 nucleotides are TGTGCCAGCAGCTTGGCCCCAGGGGGACAGGGATTAAATGAGCAGTTCTTC. It translates to CASSLAPGGQGLNEQFF.

The CDR3 reads CASSPSSYNEQFF. CDR3 nucleotide sequence: TGTGCCAGCAGCCCGAGCTCCTACAATGAGCAGTTCTTC. V is TRBV5-4 and J is TRBJ2-1; no clear D gene. The CDR3 totals 13 residues. Germline V CDR1 and CDR2: SGHNT, YYREEE (reference sequence). V was trimmed by 4 bases and J by 0 bases, leaving 5 bases between them.

This rearrangement joins TRBV30 to TRBJ2-7; 8 bases match TRBD1. CDR3 size: 14 residues. Germline V CDR1 and CDR2: GTSNPN, SVGIG (reference sequence). The junction had 11 bases not matched to a gene; V was cut back by 5 bases and J by 5 bases. CDR3 in amino acids: CAWAPQGARNEQYF. In DNA form, the CDR3 reads TGTGCCTGGGCACCTCAGGGGGCGAGAAACGAGCAGTACTTC.

The rearrangement links TRBV12-5 to TRBJ2-7, with 7 positions matching TRBD2. The V and J ends lost 5 bases and 6 bases, in that order; junction bases with no gene match: 7. The CDR3 contains 13 residues. From germline, CDR1 is LGHNT and CDR2 FRNRAP. For the CDR3, the DNA is TGTGCTAGTGGTCCATCGGGAGGTTTCGAGCAGTACTTC. Protein sequence: CASGPSGGFEQYF.

The chain has TRBV5-4 and TRBJ2-7; 9 bases match TRBD2. The CDR3 spans 18 residues. V was pared by 0 bases and J by 0 bases, with 10 bases of the junction left unmatched. CDR1 is SGHNT and CDR2 is YYREEE in the germline V gene (reference sequence). The CDR3 sequence: CASSLASSGTATSYEQYF. The CDR3 DNA reads as TGTGCCAGCAGCTTGGCGTCTAGCGGGACTGCAACCTCCTACGAGCAGTACTTC.

The chain uses TRBV6-6 and TRBJ1-2, with 7 bases matching TRBD1. J was trimmed by 10 bases and V by 2 bases; bases with no gene match: 10. CDR1 is MNHNY, CDR2 SVGAGI, per germline (reference sequence). CDR3 length: 14 residues. This CDR3 reads CASSYGRTGSDYTF. The CDR3 DNA reads TGTGCCAGCAGTTACGGAAGGACAGGTAGTGACTACACCTTC.

The chain couples TRBV28 to TRBJ2-5; TRBD1 might be the D (6 bases). V lost 10 bases, J lost 5 bases, and 11 bases lay in between. This CDR3 comprises 11 residues. Germline V gene data show CDR1 as MDHEN and CDR2 as SYDVKM. The CDR3 DNA follows: TGTGCCACCGAGGGGGTCGAGACCCAGTACTTC. Protein product: CATEGVETQYF.

The rearrangement uses TRBV4-1 and TRBJ2-1; TRBD2 matches at 7 bases. CDR3 length equals 15 residues. Trimming took 1 base from V and 8 from J; bases not matched to a gene: 8. CDR1 and CDR2 (germline): MGHRA, YSYEKL. The CDR3 DNA sequence: TGCGCCAGCAGCCAAGGGATTCTAGCGGCCGATGAGCAGTTCTTC. Translation gives CASSQGILAADEQFF.

This clone appeared a single time. The CDR3 nucleotides read TGTGCCAGCAGCCCCCGGACTAGCGGGAGTACAGATACGCAGTATTTT. This codes for CASSPRTSGSTDTQYF. V usage is TRBV9 and J usage is TRBJ2-3, with TRBD2 identical over 13 bases. V lost 4 bases, J lost 3 bases, and 5 bases stayed unmatched. This CDR3 is 16 amino acids long. In germline, CDR1 is SGDLS, CDR2 YYNGEE.